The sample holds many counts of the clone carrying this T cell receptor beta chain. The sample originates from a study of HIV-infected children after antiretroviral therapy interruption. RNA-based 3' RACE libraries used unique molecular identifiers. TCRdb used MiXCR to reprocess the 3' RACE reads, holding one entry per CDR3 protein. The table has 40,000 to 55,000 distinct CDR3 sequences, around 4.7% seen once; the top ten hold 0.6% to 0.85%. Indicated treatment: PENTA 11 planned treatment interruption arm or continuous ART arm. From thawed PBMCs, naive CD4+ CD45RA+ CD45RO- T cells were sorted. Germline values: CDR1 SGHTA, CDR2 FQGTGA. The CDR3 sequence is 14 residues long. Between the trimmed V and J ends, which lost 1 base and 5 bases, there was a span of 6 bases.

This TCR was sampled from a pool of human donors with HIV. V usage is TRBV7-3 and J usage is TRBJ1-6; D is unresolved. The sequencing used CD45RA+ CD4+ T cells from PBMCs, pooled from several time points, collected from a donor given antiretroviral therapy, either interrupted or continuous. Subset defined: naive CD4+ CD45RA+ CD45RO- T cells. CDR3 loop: CASSLNADNSPLHF. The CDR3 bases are TGTGCCAGCAGCTTAAACGCGGATAATTCACCCCTCCACTTT. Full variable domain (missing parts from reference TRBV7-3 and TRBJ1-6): GAGVSQTPSNKVTEKGKYVELRCDPISGHTALYWYRQSLGQGPEFLIYFQGTGAADDSGLPNDRFFAVRPEGSVSTLKIQRTERGDSAVYLCASSLNADNSPLHFGNGTRLTVT.